The next 5 T cell receptor beta chains were all read from a single sample in a study of OX40 agonist ivuxolimab in advanced cancers. TCRdb keeps only in-frame clones here, not all; method: immunoSEQ multiplex PCR. The repertoire includes about 40,000 clones, approximately 89% of them detected once, and roughly a quarter sits in the top ten. The sample was CD4+ or CD8+ T cells sorted from blood, taken in a trial of the OX40 agonist ivuxolimab. The receptor set was obtained from an adult with an advanced solid tumor such as melanoma, head and neck, liver or kidney cancer.

CDR3 in DNA: TGTGCCAGCAGCTTGGGGACAGGGGTCACCGGGGAGCTGTTTTTT. This translates into CASSLGTGVTGELFF. This chain links TRBV13 with TRBJ2-2, with TRBD1 matching over 10 bases. The CDR3 sequence is 15 residues long. Looked up from germline, CDR1 is PRHDT and CDR2 is FYEKMQ (reference sequence). V shed 3 bases, J shed 4 bases, and the junction held 2 bases outside the gene matches.

The V gene is TRBV11-2, the J gene TRBJ1-1; a weak D match, TRBD1 (5 bases). Germline V gene sequence: CDR1 SGHAT, CDR2 FQNNGV. This CDR3 has 15 residues. Trimming shortened V by 6 bases and J by 1 base, and 15 bases separated the two germline ends. CDR3 amino acids: CASRLGTVGNTEAFF. For the CDR3, the DNA is TGTGCCAGCAGGTTGGGGACGGTGGGGAACACTGAAGCTTTCTTT.

This sequence joins TRBV7-3 and TRBJ2-1; 8 nucleotides agree with TRBD2. Trimming at V came to 5 bases and at J to 10 bases, leaving 13 bases not matched to a gene. CDR3 size: 15 residues. CDR1 is SGHTA and CDR2 is FQGTGA in the germline V gene. CDR3 bases: TGTGCCAGCAGCGACGTGAGCGGGAGTAGCAAAGAGCAGTTCTTC. Protein: CASSDVSGSSKEQFF.

The chain is built from TRBV28 and TRBJ1-1; TRBD1 agrees at 10 bases. CDR3 size: 19 residues. The V and J ends lost 6 bases and 1 base, in that order; junction bases with no gene match: 17. Germline V lookup: CDR1 MDHEN, CDR2 SYDVKM. CDR3 amino acids: CASRYSIPGTGDENTEAFF. In DNA, the CDR3 is TGTGCCAGCAGATACTCGATCCCCGGGACAGGGGATGAGAACACTGAAGCTTTCTTT.

Regarding this clone: A read error may produce the germline difference seen at one junction end. This rearrangement joins TRBV7-7 to TRBJ2-1; the D is unclear. CDR3 length: 14 residues. Germline V gives CDR1 SSHAT, CDR2 FNYEAQ (reference sequence). The CDR3 DNA sequence: TGTGCTAGCAGCTTAGACCTAGGATACAATGAGCAGTTCTTC. Residues: CASSLDLGYNEQFF.